A selection of T cell receptor beta chains follows, all from one sample in a study of identical twins. TCRdb analysed the 5' RACE reads with MiXCR anew, one entry per CDR3 protein. Altogether roughly 720,000 distinct CDR3 sequences are present, roughly 18% being singletons, with the ten largest covering around 13%. Another study also made use of these data, one on T cells expressing NK-cell markers.

The sequencing input was PBMCs. All receptors derive from a woman in her late teens or twenties in good health. Both conserved end residues are part of each CDR3. The order of the fields is clone size, J gene, V gene, D gene, CDR3 DNA, CDR3 protein. The D gene is left open where the match is weak. The size entry is marked missing in some rows and otherwise reads once, few, many or a size class.

size: -
J: TRBJ1-6
V: TRBV9
D: TRBD1
DNA: TGTGCCAGCAGCGTAGAGACAGGGGCGAATTCACCCCTCCACTTT
CDR3: CASSVETGANSPLHF

size: few
J: TRBJ2-5
V: TRBV27
D: -
DNA: TGTGCCAGCAGTCCCATCGCTCCCTTCCAAGAGACCCAGTACTTC
CDR3: CASSPIAPFQETQYF

size: -
J: TRBJ2-7
V: TRBV5-1
D: -
DNA: TGCGCCAGCAGGCGGACCGGGACTGCTCCTTACTACGAGCAGTACTTC
CDR3: CASRRTGTAPYYEQYF

size: few
J: TRBJ2-1
V: TRBV14
D: TRBD2
DNA: TGTGCCAGCAGCCTGTGGACTAGCAGGTACAATGAGCAGTTCTTC
CDR3: CASSLWTSRYNEQFF

size: few
J: TRBJ2-7
V: TRBV5-5
D: -
DNA: TGTGCCAGCAGCTTGCGGCTGCCTCGAAGCGAGCAGTACTTC
CDR3: CASSLRLPRSEQYF

size: few
J: TRBJ2-7
V: TRBV15
D: -
DNA: TGTGCCACCAGCAGAGGGAAAGGCCACCAATCCTACGAGCAGTACTTC
CDR3: CATSRGKGHQSYEQYF

size: few
J: TRBJ2-5
V: TRBV10-3
D: -
DNA: TGTGCCATCAGCGGCTACAGAGGAGGAGAGACCCAGTACTTC
CDR3: CAISGYRGGETQYF

size: few
J: TRBJ2-7
V: TRBV29-1
D: -
DNA: TGCAGCGTTGGTTCGGGCAGTCTCTACGAGCAGTACTTC
CDR3: CSVGSGSLYEQYF

size: few
J: TRBJ1-1
V: TRBV7-9
D: -
DNA: TGTGCCAGCAGCTTAAGGACAACGAACACTGAAGCTTTCTTT
CDR3: CASSLRTTNTEAFF

size: many
J: TRBJ2-7
V: TRBV28
D: -
DNA: TGTGCCAGCAGTCCCTTATCCAGGTTCTACTACGAGCAGTACTTC
CDR3: CASSPLSRFYYEQYF

size: few
J: TRBJ2-5
V: TRBV6-5
D: -
DNA: TGTGCCAGCTGGAGTGGCGGGGCCCAGTACTTC
CDR3: CASWSGGAQYF

size: -
J: TRBJ2-3
V: TRBV24-1
D: -
DNA: TGTGCCACCAGCCCCGGGAGTAGCGCTGCAGATACGCAGTATTTT
CDR3: CATSPGSSAADTQYF

size: few
J: TRBJ1-1
V: TRBV7-9
D: -
DNA: TGTGCCAGCAGCTTAGCGGTCCCTGAAGCTTTCTTT
CDR3: CASSLAVPEAFF

size: once
J: TRBJ2-7
V: TRBV24-1
D: TRBD1
DNA: TGTGCCACCGATGGGGACAGGGTATACGAGCAGTACTTC
CDR3: CATDGDRVYEQYF

size: few
J: TRBJ1-1
V: TRBV6-5
D: -
DNA: TGTGCCAGCATCTTGGCGGCCAAAGCTTTCTTT
CDR3: CASILAAKAFF

size: -
J: TRBJ2-7
V: TRBV7-9
D: -
DNA: TGTGCCAGCAGCATCGGGGGTCCCTCCGAGCAGTACTTC
CDR3: CASSIGGPSEQYF

size: many
J: TRBJ2-1
V: TRBV7-9
D: -
DNA: TGTGCCAGCAGCCAGAACTACAATGAGCAGTTCTTC
CDR3: CASSQNYNEQFF

size: -
J: TRBJ2-2
V: TRBV6-5
D: TRBD2
DNA: TGTGCCAGCAGCCAGCGGGGCCGGGAGCTGTTTTTT
CDR3: CASSQRGRELFF

size: -
J: TRBJ2-7
V: TRBV27
D: -
DNA: TGTGCCAGCAGTTTATCCCGGGACAATGGTTACCGGCAGTACTTC
CDR3: CASSLSRDNGYRQYF